This T cell receptor beta chain was retrieved from a study of T cell repertoires in cytomegalovirus infection. Study-level background: Recently identified HLA-C-restricted CMV epitopes were used, and well-studied HLA-B-restricted CMV epitopes were used as well. It was the public TCR beta signatures that indicated both CMV infection and matching HLA type. General study results and limits: The cumulative frequency of public TCR beta families distinguished individuals who carried CMV together with the relevant HLA. CMV-specific TCR beta clonotypes restricted by HLA-C dominated the ex vivo response.

Deletions cut 1 base from V and 5 bases from J, with 13 bases between. CDR1 and CDR2 from the germline V gene are SGHVS and FQNEAQ. This CDR3 has 15 residues. TCRdb used MiXCR to reprocess the reads, holding one entry per CDR3 protein. The table lists hundreds of thousands of distinct CDR3 sequences, approximately 33% of them singletons, with around a sixth in the top ten. In its sample, this clonotype was seen a few times. Its target is not known. The rearrangement joins TRBV7-8 to TRBJ2-3, with a weak D call TRBD2 (6 bases). The origin of this receptor is a human donor in good health (CMV status not recorded). Some clones in this sample may be carry-over from other donors' samples. The sequencing used cultured PBMCs, collected from culture after CMV antigen stimulation. DNA of the CDR3: TGTGCCAGCAGCTTAGGGGTCCAGGGAGGAGATACGCAGTATTTT. Translating gives CASSLGVQGGDTQYF.